A single sample is the source of the 4 T cell receptor beta chains below, sequenced in a study of cytomegalovirus exposure and HLA in healthy donors. Use of 60 Vbeta and 13 Jbeta primers characterized the PCR. Clones were sequenced by immunoSEQ multiplex PCR, and TCRdb holds only the in-frame ones, with some missing. This sample has about 170,000 clones, with over 80% found just once. What was sequenced was PBMCs. Every receptor here comes from a boy aged 2-15 years in good health and CMV-seronegative.

V usage is TRBV5-1 and J usage is TRBJ1-1; D gene uncertain. Germline CDR1 SGHRS, CDR2 YFSETQ. Trimming took 4 bases from V and 4 from J, leaving 14 bases between them. The CDR3 contains 14 residues. CDR3 in DNA: TGCGCCAGCAGCCTTGACATGGCCGCCACTGAAGCTTTCTTT. Protein sequence: CASSLDMAATEAFF. The variable domain in full, completed from reference TRBV5-1 and TRBJ1-1, reads KAGVTQTPRYLIKTRGQQVTLSCSPISGHRSVSWYQQTPGQGLQFLFEYFSETQRNKGNFPGRFSGRQFSNSRSEMNVSTLELGDSALYLCASSLDMAATEAFFGQGTRLTVV.

The chain uses TRBV29-1 and TRBJ2-1; tentative D call: TRBD1 (5 bases). Germline assignment: CDR1 SQVTM and CDR2 ANQGSEA. The CDR3 covers 14 residues. V was clipped by 4 bases and J by 5 bases, with 15 bases between them. The CDR3 nucleotides read TGCAGCGTTGGGACCTTGACAGTAGACAATGAGCAGTTCTTC. Protein sequence: CSVGTLTVDNEQFF.

The chain combines TRBV5-1 with TRBJ2-1; no definite D call. Trimming stripped 4 bases from V and 4 bases from J, with 9 bases between. Germline CDR1 is SGHRS and CDR2 is YFSETQ. The CDR3 contains 13 residues. The CDR3 sequence: CASSSNSYNEQFF. In nucleotides, the CDR3 is TGCGCCAGCAGCAGCAACAGTTACAATGAGCAGTTCTTC.

The chain carries TRBV5-5 and TRBJ1-2; D call uncertain. This CDR3 is 16 amino acids long. Trimming removed 6 bases at V and 1 base at J, with 19 bases between. The germline CDR1 and CDR2 sequences are SGHKS and YYEKEE (reference sequence). The CDR3 region is CASTESGRGRNYGYTF. The CDR3 DNA reads TGTGCCAGCACTGAATCGGGGAGAGGGCGTAACTATGGCTACACCTTC.